These 18 T cell receptor beta chains were sequenced from one sample in a study of monozygotic twins with cystic fibrosis. Here immunoSEQ multiplex PCR was the method, and the copy in TCRdb shows in-frame clones only, minus some. The sample yields some 35,000 clones, over 80% seen once. Input material: blood. The receptors derive from a boy aged 2-15 years with cystic fibrosis.

The chain carries TRBV9 and TRBJ2-7, with TRBD1 identical over 7 bases. V lost 4 bases and J lost 1; bases outside the gene matches: 8. The CDR3 sequence is 15 residues long. Germline V CDR1 and CDR2: SGDLS, YYNGEE. The CDR3 is CASSPRQGTSYEQYF. The CDR3 bases are TGTGCCAGCAGCCCCCGACAGGGAACGTCCTACGAGCAGTACTTC.

This clone turned up a few times. The J gene is TRBJ2-7, the V gene TRBV4-1; D remains ambiguous. The CDR3 runs 13 residues. Per germline, CDR1 MGHRA and CDR2 YSYEKL. Trimming left V 3 bases short and J 0 bases short, with 6 bases between. The CDR3 sequence is CASSHDDSYEQYF. For the CDR3, the DNA is TGCGCCAGCAGCCACGACGACTCCTACGAGCAGTACTTC.

This chain connects TRBV6-1 to TRBJ1-1, with D possibly matching TRBD1 (5 bases). CDR1 MNHNS and CDR2 SASEGT come from the germline V gene. This CDR3 has 13 amino acids. The V end lost 5 bases, the J end lost 4 bases, and 11 bases lay between the germline ends. DNA of the CDR3: TGTGCCAGCAGTCTCGGGGGGGGCACTGAAGCTTTCTTT. Residues: CASSLGGGTEAFF.

This chain uses TRBV6-5 with TRBJ2-6, with D maybe TRBD2 (7 bases). The CDR3 covers 15 residues. Per germline, CDR1 MNHEY and CDR2 SVGAGI. The V gene lost 8 bases and the J gene lost 5 bases, with 16 bases spanning the gap. The CDR3 DNA is TGTGCCAGCGCTGTGGGGGGGCTTAGGGCCAACGTCCTGACTTTC. Protein product: CASAVGGLRANVLTF.

The chain carries TRBV5-1 and TRBJ2-7; D not resolved. The V end lost 0 bases, the J end lost 1 base, and 11 bases lay between the germline ends. The V gene's germline CDR1 is SGHRS and CDR2 YFSETQ. The CDR3 has 15 residues. DNA of the CDR3: TGCGCCAGCAGCTTGGTAGGGCCGGAGTCCTACGAGCAGTACTTC. It codes for CASSLVGPESYEQYF.

The chain couples TRBV4-2 to TRBJ2-2; 7 bases fit TRBD1. Unmatched junction bases numbered 12, after V lost 1 base and J lost 7 bases. Germline V gives CDR1 LGHNA, CDR2 YNFKEQ. The CDR3 is made up of 17 amino acids. The CDR3 nucleotides read TGTGCCAGCAGCCAAGTTCGTACAGGGGCGCTTATCGGGGAGCTGTTTTTT. Translating it yields CASSQVRTGALIGELFF.

This chain connects TRBV19 to TRBJ2-4; D gene ambiguous. Trimming removed 0 bases from V and 0 bases from J, with 9 bases in between. The germline V gene has CDR1 LNHDA and CDR2 SQIVND (reference sequence). The CDR3 totals 16 residues. CDR3 in amino acids: CASSIDLGLAKNIQYF. The CDR3 region has the DNA TGTGCCAGTAGTATAGATCTGGGGTTAGCCAAAAACATTCAGTACTTC.

V usage is TRBV4-2 and J usage is TRBJ1-1; 9 nucleotides align to TRBD1. Unmatched junction bases numbered 14, after V lost 4 bases and J lost 5 bases. CDR3 size: 17 residues. Germline CDR1 LGHNA, CDR2 YNFKEQ. This chain's CDR3 is CASSRDPTGGFDTEAFF. The CDR3 nucleotides are TGTGCCAGCAGCCGTGACCCCACAGGGGGCTTTGATACTGAAGCTTTCTTT.

V usage is TRBV7-3 and J usage is TRBJ2-7; TRBD1 is a possible D gene (5 bases). The ends were cut back, 7 bases at V and 6 bases at J, with 19 bases in the middle. Germline CDR1 and CDR2: SGHTA and FQGTGA. The CDR3 totals 14 residues. The CDR3 coding sequence is TGTGCCAGCACCATACAGGCTAACCTCTCCGAGCAGTACTTC. Encoded protein: CASTIQANLSEQYF.

The rearrangement uses TRBV6-5 and TRBJ1-2; no clear D gene. The CDR3 consists of 15 residues. V lost 0 bases, J lost 0 bases, and 8 bases lay in between. In germline, CDR1 is MNHEY, CDR2 SVGAGI. CDR3 region: CASSYSIPANYGYTF. CDR3 nucleotide sequence: TGTGCCAGCAGTTACTCGATCCCAGCTAACTATGGCTACACCTTC.

This clone was seen more than once but under ten times. The chain combines TRBV9 with TRBJ1-3; no firm D call. The germline V gene encodes CDR1 SGDLS and CDR2 YYNGEE. Trimming removed 0 bases from V and 6 bases from J, with 7 bases in between. This CDR3 spans 13 amino acids. The CDR3 sequence is CASSVATLNTIYF. In DNA, the CDR3 is TGTGCCAGCAGCGTAGCTACTTTAAACACCATATATTTT.

The CDR3 protein is CASGFGWDRLNTEAFF. In DNA, the CDR3 is TGTGCCAGTGGGTTCGGATGGGACCGCTTGAACACTGAAGCTTTCTTT. This chain uses TRBV19 with TRBJ1-1, with D perhaps TRBD1 (5 bases). In germline, CDR1 is LNHDA, CDR2 SQIVND (reference sequence). The CDR3 length is 16 residues. V gave up 8 bases and J gave up 0 bases, with 19 bases separating them.

The chain combines TRBV27 with TRBJ1-6; a weak D match, TRBD1 (5 bases). V lost 3 bases and J 0 bases, leaving 6 bases between the germline ends. Per the germline V gene, CDR1 is MNHEY and CDR2 is SMNVEV (reference sequence). CDR3 length: 15 amino acids. The CDR3 bases are TGTGCCAGCAGTTTTGGACACTCCTATAATTCACCCCTCCACTTT. Protein product: CASSFGHSYNSPLHF.

This clone was picked up a small number of times. The CDR3 is CASSDDRVKGYTF. Here the CDR3 DNA reads TGTGCCAGCAGTGACGACAGGGTTAAGGGCTACACCTTC. V is TRBV6-1 and J is TRBJ1-2; 7 nucleotides agree with TRBD1. The CDR3 contains 13 residues. The V and J ends lost 3 bases and 8 bases, in that order; junction bases with no gene match: 6. Germline CDR1 and CDR2: MNHNS and SASEGT.

Comment on this clone: An end of the junction does not agree with germline; a read error may underlie this. V and J are TRBV4-1 and TRBJ2-1; D ambiguous. This CDR3 is built from 16 residues. Per germline, CDR1 MGHRA and CDR2 YSYEKL. CDR3 in amino acids: CASSQGHSSSYNEQFF. The CDR3 DNA sequence: TGCGCCAGCAGTCAAGGCCACAGTAGCTCCTACAATGAGCAGTTCTTC.

The rearrangement links TRBV11-2 to TRBJ2-1; D is undetermined. The CDR3 consists of 15 residues. V was clipped by 0 bases and J by 0 bases, with 6 bases between them. The germline V gene has CDR1 SGHAT and CDR2 FQNNGV. This CDR3 reads CASSLDLASYNEQFF. CDR3 sequence (DNA): TGTGCCAGCAGCTTAGATCTGGCCTCCTACAATGAGCAGTTCTTC.

V and J are TRBV6-1 and TRBJ1-5; the D gene is possibly TRBD1 (6 bases). CDR1 and CDR2 (germline): MNHNS, SASEGT. The V end was cut by 2 bases, the J end by 3 bases, with 8 bases between. The CDR3 extends over 14 amino acids. The CDR3 region is CASSEQGNNQPQHF. CDR3 bases: TGTGCCAGCAGTGAACAGGGGAACAATCAGCCCCAGCATTTT.

The genes are TRBV9 and TRBJ2-7, with a weak D call TRBD1 (5 bases). In germline, CDR1 is SGDLS, CDR2 YYNGEE. This CDR3 comprises 12 residues. Trimming stripped 4 bases from V and 6 bases from J, with 11 bases between. The CDR3 DNA follows: TGTGCCAGCAGCCCAGGGTTTCGCGAGCAGTACTTC. It specifies CASSPGFREQYF.